The 15 T cell receptor beta chains given below trace back to one sample, sequenced in a study of blood T cells in healthy people across ages. Through a sample-barcoded 5' primer and a J-beta primer mix, a second PCR was run for roughly 7 to 12 cycles. TCRdb processed the 5' RACE reads anew with MiXCR; each CDR3 protein has one entry. The sample has hundreds of thousands of distinct CDR3 sequences, about 30% seen once. The specimen was blood. All receptors come from a woman older than 75 in good health.

The rearrangement joins TRBV5-1 to TRBJ1-1; D may be TRBD1 (5 bases). V shed 7 bases and J shed 0 bases, with 10 bases lying between them. The CDR3 contains 13 residues. CDR1 SGHRS and CDR2 YFSETQ come from the germline V gene. CDR3 DNA: TGCGCCAGCCGTTGGACATTGAACACTGAAGCTTTCTTT. Translating it yields CASRWTLNTEAFF.

Concerning this clonotype: Since a much larger clone is just one base distant, this may be a read error. The chain uses TRBV12-3 or TRBV12-4 and TRBJ2-1; either TRBD1 or TRBD2 may fit D (5 bases each). There are 12 residues in the CDR3. Trimming removed 3 bases from V and 10 bases from J, with 10 bases in between. The CDR3 region is CASSFGAGEQFF. CDR3 nucleotides: TGTGCCAGCAGTTTCGGGGCGGGCGAGCAGTTCTTC.

This clonotype was seen only a few times. A read error is possible here, since a much larger clone lies one base away. CDR3: CASSAYQGHHYGYTF. The CDR3 DNA follows: TGTGCCAGCAGCGCCTACCAGGGACATCATTATGGCTACACCTTC. The rearrangement uses TRBV11-1 and TRBJ1-2, with D possibly TRBD1 on 6 matching bases. Trimming shortened V by 5 bases and J by 5 bases, and 18 bases separated the two germline ends. Germline values: CDR1 SGHAT, CDR2 FQDESV (reference sequence). This CDR3 has 15 amino acids.

To note about this clonotype: This sequence may be a read error, since a much larger clone differs from it by one base. The chain uses TRBV7-6 and TRBJ2-1; perhaps TRBD1 as D (6 bases). The V gene lost 5 bases and the J gene lost 10 bases, with 18 bases spanning the gap. CDR3 length: 14 residues. The V gene's germline CDR1 is SGHVS and CDR2 FNYEAQ. The CDR3 loop is CASSRTDSSYEQFF. CDR3 bases: TGTGCCAGCAGCCGCACGGACAGCTCCTACGAGCAGTTCTTC.

The J gene is TRBJ2-1, the V gene TRBV3-1, with D unclear. The CDR3 extends over 16 amino acids. The germline CDR1 and CDR2 sequences are LGHDT and YNNKEL (reference sequence). The V end was cut by 4 bases, the J end by 6 bases, with 19 bases between. CDR3 sequence: CASSRRVTPNSNEQFF. The DNA for the CDR3 is TGTGCCAGCAGCCGAAGGGTAACTCCTAATTCCAATGAGCAGTTCTTC.

The genes are TRBV6-1 and TRBJ1-2, with a tentative D call TRBD1 (5 bases). CDR1 is MNHNS, CDR2 SASEGT, per germline. V lost 6 bases and J lost 3, with 23 bases in between. The CDR3 has 17 amino acids. The CDR3 loop reads CASRSEGLPKAYYGYTF. The CDR3 bases are TGTGCCAGCAGATCAGAGGGACTCCCAAAAGCCTACTATGGCTACACCTTC.

This clonotype has just a few counts. The rearrangement joins TRBV18 to TRBJ1-1; no definite D call. This CDR3 region has 11 residues. The V gene lost 3 bases and the J gene lost 8 bases, with 7 bases spanning the gap. Germline loops: CDR1 KGHSH, CDR2 LQKENI. The CDR3 reads CASSPKEEAFF. Here the CDR3 DNA reads TGTGCCAGCTCACCGAAAGAAGAAGCTTTCTTT.

This clonotype occurred many times. This chain joins TRBV2 and TRBJ2-7; 7 bases map to TRBD1. With V trimmed by 7 bases and J by 1 base, 10 bases remained unmatched. Germline V gene lookup returns CDR1 SNHLY and CDR2 FYNNEI. The CDR3 runs 15 residues. CDR3: CASTRVRGTSYEQYF. DNA for the CDR3: TGTGCCAGCACCCGGGTCAGGGGGACGTCCTACGAGCAGTACTTC.

At least ten counts were recorded for this clonotype. The rearrangement links TRBV7-7 to TRBJ2-3; 7 nucleotides align to TRBD1. Germline V gene data show CDR1 as SSHAT and CDR2 as FNYEAQ (reference sequence). The CDR3 is 15 amino acids. J was trimmed by 4 bases and V by 1 base; bases with no gene match: 5. CDR3 nucleotides: TGTGCCAGCAGCTTAGGAGGGACAGCCTCAGATACGCAGTATTTT. Translated: CASSLGGTASDTQYF.

Points on this clonotype: A much larger clone sits a single nucleotide away, making a read error possible. V usage is TRBV7-2 and J usage is TRBJ2-7; 8 bases align to TRBD2. In germline, CDR1 is SGHTA, CDR2 FQGNSA. This CDR3 is built from 14 residues. In DNA form, the CDR3 reads TGTGCCAGCAGCTCCAACCCGGGAGGGTACGAGCAGGACTTC. Its translation is CASSSNPGGYEQDF.

There are many counts of this clonotype. The J gene is TRBJ1-5, the V gene TRBV5-5; D is undetermined. This CDR3 comprises 14 residues. From germline, CDR1 is SGHKS and CDR2 YYEKEE (reference sequence). Trimming cost V 1 base and J 5 bases, with 10 bases left between them. The CDR3 here is CASSLTAQYQPQHF. DNA of the CDR3: TGTGCCAGCAGCTTGACAGCACAATATCAGCCCCAGCATTTT.

With regard to this clonotype: A much larger clone lies one base from this, so it may be a read error. This chain connects TRBV7-8 to TRBJ2-1, with 9 bases lining up with TRBD2. Per germline, CDR1 SGHVS and CDR2 FQNEAQ. The length of the CDR3 is 14 residues. The CDR3 loop reads CASRLAGEQTEQFF. The CDR3 coding sequence is TGTGCCAGCAGATTAGCGGGGGAACAGACTGAGCAGTTCTTC.

This clonotype was observed once. V is TRBV19 and J is TRBJ1-5, with D perhaps matching TRBD1 (6 bases). The CDR3 runs 14 residues. Trimming pared 6 bases from V and 7 bases from J, leaving 16 bases between. In germline, CDR1 is LNHDA, CDR2 SQIVND (reference sequence). Here the CDR3 DNA reads TGTGCCAGTAGGGTTTTGGGGGCTGGGCAGCCCCAGCATTTT. Translating it yields CASRVLGAGQPQHF.

The sample holds one count of this clonotype. Given a much more abundant clone one base away, this may be a read error. The chain links TRBV6-1 to TRBJ2-1, with D perhaps TRBD1 or TRBD2 (6 bases each). Germline loops: CDR1 MNHNS, CDR2 SASEGT. Trimming removed 2 bases at V and 12 bases at J, with 20 bases between. The CDR3 totals 15 residues. In DNA, the CDR3 is TGTGCCAGCAGTGAACAAGGGGGGTCCCGGATGGGGCAGTTCTTC. This gives the protein CASSEQGGSRMGQFF.

This clonotype came up a few times. This sequence joins TRBV5-1 and TRBJ2-1; 11 positions match TRBD2. The J call may be wrong; the DNA end is better matched by TRBJ2-7. Germline V gene sequence: CDR1 SGHRS, CDR2 YFSETQ. The CDR3 consists of 15 residues. In nucleotides, the CDR3 is TGCGCCAGCAGCCCGGGACTAGCGGCGTACAATGAGCAGTACTTC. Translating gives CASSPGLAAYNEQYF.